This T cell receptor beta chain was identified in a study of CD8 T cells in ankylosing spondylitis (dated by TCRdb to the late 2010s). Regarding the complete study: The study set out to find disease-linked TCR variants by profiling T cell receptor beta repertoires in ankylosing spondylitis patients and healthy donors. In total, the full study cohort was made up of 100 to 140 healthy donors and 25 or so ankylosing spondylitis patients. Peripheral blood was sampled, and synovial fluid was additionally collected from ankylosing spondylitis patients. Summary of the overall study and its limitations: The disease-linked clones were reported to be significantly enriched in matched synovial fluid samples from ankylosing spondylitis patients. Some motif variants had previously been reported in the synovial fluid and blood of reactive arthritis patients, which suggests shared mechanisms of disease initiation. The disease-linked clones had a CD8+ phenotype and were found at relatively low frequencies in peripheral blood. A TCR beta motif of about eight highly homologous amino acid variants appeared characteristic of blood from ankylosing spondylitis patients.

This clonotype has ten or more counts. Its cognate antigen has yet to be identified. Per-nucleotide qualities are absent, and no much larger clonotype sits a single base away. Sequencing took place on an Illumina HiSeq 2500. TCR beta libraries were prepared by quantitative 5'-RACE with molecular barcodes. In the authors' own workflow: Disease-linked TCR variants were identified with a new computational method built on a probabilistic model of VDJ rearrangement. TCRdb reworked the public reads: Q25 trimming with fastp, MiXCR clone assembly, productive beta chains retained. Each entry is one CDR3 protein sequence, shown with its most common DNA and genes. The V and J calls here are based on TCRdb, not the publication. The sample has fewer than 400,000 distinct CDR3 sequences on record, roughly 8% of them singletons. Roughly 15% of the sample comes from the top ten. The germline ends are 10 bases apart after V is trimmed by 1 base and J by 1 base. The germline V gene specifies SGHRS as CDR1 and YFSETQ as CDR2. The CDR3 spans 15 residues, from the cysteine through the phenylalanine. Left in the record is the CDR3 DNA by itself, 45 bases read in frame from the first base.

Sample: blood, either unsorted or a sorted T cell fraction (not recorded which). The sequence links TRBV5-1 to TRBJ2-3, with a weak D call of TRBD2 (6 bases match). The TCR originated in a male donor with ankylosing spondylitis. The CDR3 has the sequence CASSLSTGGTDTQYF. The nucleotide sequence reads TGCGCCAGCAGCTTGAGTACGGGAGGCACAGATACGCAGTATTTT.